The 5 T cell receptor beta chains presented below share a single source sample, sequenced in a study of T cell clonality in common variable immunodeficiency. No antigen has been assigned to these receptors. The study's findings and limits: Reportedly, TCR beta sequences from common variable immunodeficiency showed fewer deletions and N-nucleotide insertions.

Here immunoSEQ multiplex PCR was the method, and the copy in TCRdb shows in-frame clones only, minus some. This sample has about 30,000 clones, each found more than once. Sequenced: peripheral blood mononuclear cells. Receptor source: a human donor with common variable immunodeficiency.

The sample holds many counts of this clone. The CDR3 is cut off 3 residues early in the read; its end comes from the germline J gene. This chain joins TRBV10-1 and TRBJ2-7; 7 bases are a match to TRBD1. The V gene end was trimmed by 0 bases and the J gene end by 5 bases; junction bases not matched to a gene: 7. The CDR3 runs to 15 residues. Germline V gives CDR1 WNHNN, CDR2 SYGVQD (reference sequence). The CDR3 bases that were read are TGCGCCAGCAGTGAGTCCGAGACAGGGAGAGACGAG. It translates to CASSESETGRDE. The full CDR3 is CASSESETGRDEQYF.

This clone was observed many times. Sequencing ends 3 residues short of the CDR3 end; the germline J gene provides the rest. This chain joins TRBV5-1 and TRBJ2-6, with 9 bases fitting TRBD1. Per the germline V gene, CDR1 is SGHRS and CDR2 is YFSETQ. Trimming removed 4 bases from V and 1 base from J; junction bases left unmatched: 9. This CDR3 has 18 amino acids. The CDR3 sequence is CASSITGGGSSGANVLTF. The CDR3 DNA, read in part, is TGCGCCAGCAGCATAACAGGGGGCGGTTCATCTGGGGCCAACGTC.

The table lists this clone with a few counts. The junction shows a germline mismatch at one end, possibly a read error. The observed sequence ends 3 residues before the CDR3 terminus, with the missing tail filled in from the germline J gene. V gene TRBV18 combines with J gene TRBJ1-2; TRBD1 aligns across 7 bases. The CDR3 sequence is 15 residues long. Germline V gives CDR1 KGHSH, CDR2 LQKENI. Incomplete CDR3 DNA: TGTGCCAACTCACCCTCCTCCGCAGGGGGCTATGGC. Encoded protein: CANSPSSAGGYG. The full CDR3 is CANSPSSAGGYGYTF.

As regards this clone: Read coverage stops 3 residues before the CDR3 terminus; the germline J gene supplies the remainder. J is TRBJ1-5 and V is TRBV18, with TRBD1 identical over 10 bases. CDR3 length equals 18 residues. V shed 2 bases and J 6 bases; nucleotides not matched to a gene: 13. Germline V gene sequence: CDR1 KGHSH, CDR2 LQKENI. This CDR3 reads CASSPATGGLGRGQPQHF. The covered CDR3 bases are TGTGCCAGCTCACCAGCGACAGGGGGCCTCGGACGGGGTCAGCCC.

This clone occurred a few times. Read coverage stops 3 residues before the CDR3 terminus; the germline J gene supplies the remainder. The chain links TRBV2 to TRBJ2-4, with TRBD2 as a possible D gene (6 bases). CDR3 length: 15 amino acids. Germline CDR1 SNHLY, CDR2 FYNNEI. The ends were cut back, 9 bases at V and 1 base at J, with 16 bases in the middle. The part of the CDR3 DNA that was read is TGTGCCAGGGGACTGGAAGGGGAGGCCAAAAACATT. The encoded protein is CARGLEGEAKNI. The whole CDR3 sequence reads CARGLEGEAKNIQYF.